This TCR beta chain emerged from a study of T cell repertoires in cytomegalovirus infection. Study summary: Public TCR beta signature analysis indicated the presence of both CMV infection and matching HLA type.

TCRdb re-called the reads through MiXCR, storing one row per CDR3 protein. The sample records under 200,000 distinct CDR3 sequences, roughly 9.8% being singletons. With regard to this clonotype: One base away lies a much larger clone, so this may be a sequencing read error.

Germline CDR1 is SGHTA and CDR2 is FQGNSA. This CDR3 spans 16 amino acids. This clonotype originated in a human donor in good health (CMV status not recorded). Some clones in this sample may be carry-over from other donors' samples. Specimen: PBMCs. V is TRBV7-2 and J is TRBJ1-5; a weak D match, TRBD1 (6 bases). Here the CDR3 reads CASNLGVGQNNQPQHF. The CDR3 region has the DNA TGTGCCAGCAACTTAGGGGTCGGACAGAACAATCAGCCCCAGCATTTT.